This note documents a single TCR beta chain sequence. What it recognizes is unknown. Using immunoSEQ multiplex PCR, the repertoire was profiled, and TCRdb retains in-frame clones only, with some absent. Of some 50,000 clones listed, about 87% are singletons. This record comes from a study of OX40 agonist ivuxolimab in advanced cancers. The study, taken as a whole, reports: Both CD4+ and CD8+ T cell populations in blood had undergone clonal expansion by week 6 at 0.1 to 3.0 mg/kg.

This sequence originates from an adult with an advanced solid tumor such as melanoma, head and neck, liver or kidney cancer. The sample consisted of CD4+ or CD8+ T cells sorted from blood, taken in a trial of the OX40 agonist ivuxolimab.

CDR3 DNA: TGTGCCAGCAGTGAAGACGGCAGGGGGCGCGGGAACACTGAAGCTTTCTTT. This encodes CASSEDGRGRGNTEAFF. The chain couples TRBV6-1 to TRBJ1-1; 8 positions agree with TRBD1. Germline values: CDR1 MNHNS, CDR2 SASEGT. The CDR3 sequence is 17 residues long. With V trimmed by 1 base and J by 1 base, 8 bases remained unmatched.